Shown below are 26 T cell receptor beta chains from a single sample sequenced in a study of Graves' ophthalmopathy and Graves' hyperthyroidism. RNA transcripts yielded amplified TCR beta CDR3 regions. Amplification began with first-round RT-PCR using HTBI primers, then second-round multiplex PCR was performed. TCRdb fed the multiplex PCR reads into MiXCR, producing one record per CDR3 protein. This table has about 180,000 distinct CDR3 sequences, about 40% appearing once. Sequencing was carried out using peripheral blood. Every receptor here comes from a woman in her forties with Graves' ophthalmopathy.

This clonotype has at least ten counts. The chain carries TRBV20-1 and TRBJ1-5; possible D gene TRBD1, 5 bases. V was cut by 6 bases and J by 6 bases, with 21 bases left in between. The CDR3 has 15 amino acids. Per germline, CDR1 DFQATT and CDR2 SNEGSKA (reference sequence). The CDR3 coding sequence is TGCAGTGCCATAGGTCCGGCAGGGCGGTTTCAGCCCCAGCATTTT. Encoded protein: CSAIGPAGRFQPQHF.

This clonotype was observed many times. The chain combines TRBV7-8 with TRBJ1-1; D call uncertain. The CDR3 is 15 amino acids. Germline V lookup: CDR1 SGHVS, CDR2 FQNEAQ. V lost 0 bases and J 0 bases, leaving 8 bases between the germline ends. The CDR3 here is CASSLAYQLNTEAFF. The CDR3 DNA reads as TGTGCCAGCAGCTTAGCGTACCAGCTGAACACTGAAGCTTTCTTT.

This clonotype was seen many times. CDR3 protein: CASSLGRVGNIQYF. The CDR3 nucleotides read TGTGCCAGCAGCTTAGGCAGGGTTGGAAACATTCAGTACTTC. The V gene is TRBV7-3, the J gene TRBJ2-4; D is perhaps TRBD1 (5 bases). Between the trimmed V and J ends, which lost 2 bases and 6 bases, there was a span of 11 bases. CDR1 is SGHTA, CDR2 FQGTGA, per germline. The CDR3 has 14 amino acids.

The chain recombines TRBV27 with TRBJ2-7; either TRBD1 or TRBD2 may fit D (5 bases each). Trimming pared 5 bases from V and 6 bases from J, leaving 17 bases between. Germline-derived CDR1 and CDR2 are MNHEY and SMNVEV (reference sequence). This CDR3 comprises 14 residues. The CDR3 is CASSAPGRDREQYF. The CDR3 nucleotides are TGTGCCAGCAGTGCACCGGGACGTGATCGCGAGCAGTACTTC.

This clonotype was seen many times. The chain is built from TRBV7-2 and TRBJ1-5; D uncertain. Germline assignment: CDR1 SGHTA and CDR2 FQGNSA. The CDR3 has 15 amino acids. Trimming cost V 2 bases and J 1 base, with 9 bases left between them. As DNA, the CDR3 is TGTGCCAGCAGCTTAATGCGGGGAAGCAATCAGCCCCAGCATTTT. Translation gives CASSLMRGSNQPQHF.

This sequence joins TRBV28 and TRBJ2-7; the D is unclear. Germline V gene data show CDR1 as MDHEN and CDR2 as SYDVKM. V dropped 5 bases and J dropped 3 bases, with 14 bases sitting between them. The CDR3 runs to 14 residues. The CDR3: CASSSMETGYEQYF. In nucleotides, the CDR3 is TGTGCCAGCAGTAGTATGGAGACGGGCTACGAGCAGTACTTC.

This clonotype was seen a handful of times. V is TRBV6-1 and J is TRBJ1-1; D perhaps matches TRBD1 (5 bases). V dropped 7 bases and J dropped 5 bases, with 11 bases sitting between them. The CDR3 loop spans 12 amino acids. Germline V lookup: CDR1 MNHNS, CDR2 SASEGT. The DNA for the CDR3 is TGTGCCAGCACCCAGGGCTGGACTGAAGCTTTCTTT. Its protein is CASTQGWTEAFF.

The sample holds many counts of this clonotype. The chain combines TRBV6-5 with TRBJ1-5; possibly TRBD1 for D (6 bases). Trimming cost V 5 bases and J 9 bases, with 17 bases left between them. The V gene's germline CDR1 is MNHEY and CDR2 SVGAGI. CDR3 length equals 14 residues. This CDR3 reads CASSLRDTGLPQHF. The CDR3 DNA reads TGTGCCAGCAGTCTTCGGGACACAGGTTTGCCCCAGCATTTT.

CDR3 sequence (DNA): TGCAGCGTTTTGGACAGTGTGATGAGAAACACCATATATTTT. Its protein is CSVLDSVMRNTIYF. This chain uses TRBV29-1 with TRBJ1-3; D possibly corresponds to TRBD1 (6 bases). This CDR3 contains 14 residues. From germline, CDR1 is SQVTM and CDR2 ANQGSEA. V was shortened by 5 bases and J by 5 bases, with 16 bases between the two germline ends.

This clonotype has a count of ten or more. CDR3 sequence (DNA): TGTGCCAGCAGGTCTCTGGGTCGTTACAGACCCACCGGGGAGCTGTTTTTT. This gives the protein CASRSLGRYRPTGELFF. This chain connects TRBV4-2 to TRBJ2-2; no reliable D call. Trimming stripped 6 bases from V and 4 bases from J, with 21 bases between. The germline gives CDR1 LGHNA, CDR2 YNFKEQ. This CDR3 contains 17 residues.

There are many counts of this clonotype. The genes are TRBV28 and TRBJ1-2; unclear D gene. Trimming shortened V by 3 bases and J by 3 bases, and 11 bases separated the two germline ends. The germline V gene has CDR1 MDHEN and CDR2 SYDVKM. This CDR3 region has 14 residues. The CDR3 sequence is CASSFPGLDYGYTF. The CDR3 DNA sequence: TGTGCCAGCAGTTTCCCGGGATTGGACTATGGCTACACCTTC.

In its sample, this clonotype was seen many times. For the CDR3, the DNA is TGTGCCAGCAGCCGCTTCGGGAGGACCGGGGAGCTGTTTTTT. It codes for CASSRFGRTGELFF. The rearrangement links TRBV11-1 to TRBJ2-2; the match to TRBD2 covers 7 bases. J gave up 5 bases and V 5 bases, and 5 bases lay outside the gene matches. Per germline, CDR1 SGHAT and CDR2 FQDESV (reference sequence). The CDR3 contains 14 residues.

The rearrangement joins TRBV6-1 to TRBJ1-6; D is ambiguous. The CDR3 length is 14 residues. The germline V gene encodes CDR1 MNHNS and CDR2 SASEGT. V was cut by 5 bases and J by 7 bases, with 12 bases left in between. The chain's CDR3 is CASSPRTANSPLHF. CDR3 DNA sequence: TGTGCCAGCAGTCCCCGTACCGCAAATTCACCCCTCCACTTT.

Many counts were recorded for this clonotype. The genes are TRBV12-3 or TRBV12-4 and TRBJ2-7; D uncertain. V was shortened by 2 bases and J by 3 bases, with 5 bases between the two germline ends. This CDR3 contains 12 residues. CDR3 DNA: TGTGCCAGCAGTTTATCGCGCTACGAGCAGTACTTC. This codes for CASSLSRYEQYF.

This clonotype was counted many times. The rearrangement joins TRBV7-9 to TRBJ2-7, with TRBD2 matching over 11 bases. The CDR3 covers 16 residues. From germline, CDR1 is SEHNR and CDR2 FQNEAQ (reference sequence). Trimming at V came to 5 bases and at J to 4 bases, leaving 10 bases not matched to a gene. The CDR3 spells CASSRLAGGDPYEQYF. The CDR3 coding sequence is TGTGCCAGCAGCAGGCTAGCGGGAGGTGACCCATACGAGCAGTACTTC.

This clonotype was detected many times. The V and J genes are TRBV2 and TRBJ1-1, with a possible D match to TRBD1 (5 bases). This CDR3 spans 16 amino acids. V was clipped by 3 bases and J by 5 bases, with 19 bases between them. Germline assignment: CDR1 SNHLY and CDR2 FYNNEI. Here the CDR3 DNA reads TGTGCCAGCAGTGAGAGGCCGAGTGGGGCCGGAACTGAAGCTTTCTTT. It yields the protein CASSERPSGAGTEAFF. The whole variable domain, remainder taken from reference TRBV2 and TRBJ1-1, is EPEVTQTPSHQVTQMGQEVILRCVPISNHLYFYWYRQILGQKVEFLVSFYNNEISEKSEIFDDQFSVERPDGSNFTLKIRSTKLEDSAMYFCASSERPSGAGTEAFFGQGTRLTVV.

The chain links TRBV11-2 to TRBJ2-7, with D tentatively TRBD1 (6 bases). V gave up 5 bases and J gave up 2 bases, with 13 bases separating them. Germline V CDR1 and CDR2: SGHAT, FQNNGV. There are 14 residues in the CDR3. CDR3 protein: CASSTRQAPYEQYF. CDR3 coding DNA: TGTGCCAGCAGCACCCGACAGGCCCCCTACGAGCAGTACTTC.

The sample holds many counts of this clonotype. The chain couples TRBV6-2 or TRBV6-3 to TRBJ1-1, with D perhaps TRBD1 (5 bases). The CDR3 runs 17 residues. The germline V gene encodes CDR1 MNHEY and CDR2 SVGEGT. V shed 4 bases and J shed 3 bases, with 21 bases lying between them. The CDR3 here is CASSLSAGIVVDTEAFF. CDR3 DNA: TGTGCCAGCAGTTTATCGGCAGGGATAGTGGTGGACACTGAAGCTTTCTTT.

The rearrangement joins TRBV6-1 to TRBJ1-2; 11 bases align to TRBD1. The trim removed 7 bases at V and 8 bases at J, leaving 6 bases unmatched. Germline V gene lookup returns CDR1 MNHNS and CDR2 SASEGT. The CDR3 is 13 residues long. CDR3 residues: CASIEDRGLGYTF. CDR3 in DNA: TGTGCCAGCATCGAGGACAGGGGGCTCGGCTACACCTTC.

This clonotype occurred many times. The J gene is TRBJ2-7, the V gene TRBV12-3 or TRBV12-4; 8 bases line up with TRBD1. The CDR3 is 14 amino acids. The V and J ends lost 2 bases and 3 bases, in that order; junction bases with no gene match: 3. For the CDR3, the DNA is TGTGCCAGCAGTTTATGGACAGGGAGCTACGAGCAGTACTTC. This codes for CASSLWTGSYEQYF.

This clonotype was counted ten times or more. This chain joins TRBV2 and TRBJ1-6; 8 nucleotides align to TRBD1. This CDR3 is built from 15 residues. V lost 4 bases to trimming and J lost 9 bases; unmatched junction nucleotides: 8. CDR1 and CDR2 (germline): SNHLY, FYNNEI. The DNA for the CDR3 is TGTGCCAGCAGTGTAATCGAGACAGGGGCTTCACCCCTCCACTTT. Translation gives CASSVIETGASPLHF.

This clonotype was seen repeatedly, ten times or more. One end of the junction is discordant with germline, which a read error may explain. The chain joins TRBV7-7 to TRBJ2-2; possibly TRBD1 for D (5 bases). Germline V gives CDR1 SSHAT, CDR2 FNYEAQ (reference sequence). The CDR3 extends over 15 amino acids. In nucleotides, the CDR3 is TGTGCTAGCAGCCCACTGACAGCGAACACCGGGGAGCTGTTTTTT. Protein sequence: CASSPLTANTGELFF.

This clonotype was counted at least ten times. The V call is TRBV7-3, the J call TRBJ1-1; D ambiguous. The germline V and J ends were trimmed by 0 bases and 8 bases, with 10 bases remaining between them. The CDR3 is made up of 13 amino acids. The germline gives CDR1 SGHTA, CDR2 FQGTGA. The CDR3 here is CASSLTSGFEAFF. The CDR3 DNA reads as TGTGCCAGCAGCTTAACGAGCGGGTTCGAAGCTTTCTTT.

The gene calls are TRBV16 and TRBJ2-5, with D unresolved. CDR3 length equals 15 residues. The germline gives CDR1 KGHSY, CDR2 FQNENV. V lost 4 bases and J lost 2, with 14 bases in between. The CDR3 region has the DNA TGTGCCAGCAGCCGCGCAGGAGCGAAACAAGAGACCCAGTACTTC. Translated: CASSRAGAKQETQYF.

Worth noting for this clonotype: One end of the junction is discordant with germline, which a read error may explain. V gene TRBV11-3 combines with J gene TRBJ2-5; the match to TRBD1 covers 8 bases. This CDR3 is built from 14 residues. Germline values: CDR1 SGHNT, CDR2 YENEEA. The CDR3 loop is CASRGGQGRETQYF. The CDR3 DNA is TGCGCCAGTCGGGGCGGACAGGGACGAGAGACCCAGTACTTC.

This clonotype was detected many times. The rearrangement uses TRBV28 and TRBJ2-7; 7 bases align to TRBD2. CDR1 and CDR2 from the germline V gene are MDHEN and SYDVKM. Trimming cost V 6 bases and J 1 base; bases outside gene matches: 6. The CDR3 is 14 residues long. The CDR3 sequence: CASRETGGSYEQYF. Written as DNA, the CDR3 is TGTGCCAGCAGGGAGACGGGAGGTTCCTACGAGCAGTACTTC.